This T cell receptor (beta chain) was profiled in a study of T-cell memory formation after mild COVID-19. Study-level background: TCR clusters were mostly donor specific. Study outcomes and limitations: Contracting clones from day 15 to 85 showed balanced CD4/CD8; later expanders favored CD4+.

The germline CDR1 and CDR2 sequences are SGHNT and YYREEE (reference sequence). The CDR3 spans 17 residues. Trimming stripped 0 bases from V and 0 bases from J, with 16 bases between. TCRdb used MiXCR to reprocess the 5' RACE reads, holding one entry per CDR3 protein. The profile shows 470,000 or so distinct CDR3 sequences, about 20% of them singletons. Comments on this clonotype: The antigen remains undetermined.

The sequencing sample was made of PBMCs or a T cell subset sorted from them (not recorded which). This rearrangement joins TRBV5-4 to TRBJ2-7; D is tentatively TRBD1 or TRBD2 (5 bases each). This clonotype originated in an adult woman who had mild COVID-19 (a few samples of this study predate the infection). Cell type and time point are not known. The CDR3 bases are TGTGCCAGCAGCTTGGGGGGACGGACCAGGAGCTCCTACGAGCAGTACTTC. Encoded protein: CASSLGGRTRSSYEQYF.